This T cell receptor beta chain was recovered during a study of cytomegalovirus exposure and HLA in healthy donors. Germline-derived CDR1 and CDR2 are MDHEN and SYDVKM. Trimming took off 3 bases at V and 0 bases at J, with 11 bases between the two ends. This CDR3 comprises 15 residues. PCR employed 60 Vbeta and 13 Jbeta primers. TCRdb's table, derived via immunoSEQ multiplex PCR, lists solely in-frame clones and lacks some. The sample includes 90,000 to 140,000 clones, 77% of them seen just once. The TCR originated in a woman aged 35 to 49 in good health and CMV-seropositive. This chain connects TRBV28 to TRBJ1-2; TRBD1 is a possible D gene (5 bases). The sample consisted of PBMCs. The CDR3 spells CASSFQGNPNYGYTF. Here the CDR3 DNA reads TGTGCCAGCAGTTTTCAGGGTAATCCTAACTATGGCTACACCTTC.